One sample yielded the 5 T cell receptor beta chains listed below, sequenced in a study of identical twins. TCRdb re-derived calls from the 5' RACE reads in MiXCR, one entry per CDR3 protein. The sample records hundreds of thousands of distinct CDR3 sequences, 15% to 20% being singletons. This sample was also put to use in a study of T cells expressing NK-cell markers.

Sequenced input: PBMCs. Source of these receptors: a young woman in good health.

This clonotype was observed a handful of times. The V call is TRBV3-1, the J call TRBJ2-5; TRBD2 matches 10 bases. The CDR3 is 20 amino acids. Germline CDR1 reads LGHDT; CDR2 reads YNNKEL (reference sequence). Trimming cost V 4 bases and J 2 bases; bases outside gene matches: 19. The CDR3 sequence is CASSRSPLAGVYWRQETQYF. CDR3 bases: TGTGCCAGCAGCCGGAGTCCTCTAGCGGGGGTCTACTGGAGACAAGAGACCCAGTACTTC.

The gene calls are TRBV20-1 and TRBJ2-7, with TRBD2 identical over 11 bases. With V trimmed by 5 bases and J by 0 bases, 12 bases remained unmatched. The CDR3 totals 17 residues. The V gene's germline CDR1 is DFQATT and CDR2 SNEGSKA (reference sequence). CDR3 DNA: TGCAGTGCTCCCCCCGTGTTAGCGGGGGGGAGCTCCTACGAGCAGTACTTC. It specifies CSAPPVLAGGSSYEQYF.

The chain is built from TRBV24-1 and TRBJ2-3, with a tentative D call TRBD2 (6 bases). CDR1 is KGHDR, CDR2 SFDVKD, per germline. V lost 2 bases, J lost 6 bases, and 8 bases lay in between. The CDR3 sequence is 13 residues long. The CDR3 region is CATSDSRGDTQYF. The CDR3 DNA reads TGTGCCACCAGTGATTCCCGGGGGGATACGCAGTATTTT.

This clonotype came up a few times. This chain joins TRBV12-3 or TRBV12-4 and TRBJ1-2; D is uncertain. The CDR3 loop spans 13 amino acids. V lost 3 bases to trimming and J lost 7 bases, with 12 bases between them. The CDR3 DNA reads as TGTGCCAGCAGTTTCTGGGAAGAAGGTGGCTACACCTTC. Its protein product is CASSFWEEGGYTF.

The chain has TRBV5-1 and TRBJ1-2; D is unresolved. The CDR3 consists of 16 residues. From germline, CDR1 is SGHRS and CDR2 YFSETQ. Between the trimmed V and J ends, which lost 3 bases and 0 bases, there was a span of 15 bases. CDR3 protein: CASSSSGPVPNYGYTF. Here the CDR3 DNA reads TGCGCCAGCAGCTCCTCAGGACCGGTACCTAACTATGGCTACACCTTC.